This T cell receptor beta chain was sequenced for a study of cytomegalovirus exposure and HLA in healthy donors. On the study more broadly: Genotyping of 400 or so donors showed that over 65% belonged to the Caucasian-associated ancestry cluster.

Whole-study results and caveats: Analysis was carried out at a later point, and it linked a missense DCLRE1C variant to TCR beta V- and J-gene trimming. Common viral pathogens (according to a later analysis) appeared linked to several of the most significant clusters.

From germline, CDR1 is SGHAT and CDR2 FQNNGV. The CDR3 has 13 amino acids. Trimming pared 7 bases from V and 1 base from J, leaving 10 bases between. The study ran its PCR with 60 Vbeta and 13 Jbeta primers. This table comes from immunoSEQ multiplex PCR, and its TCRdb copy is limited to in-frame clones, with some not included. The sample lists about 150,000 clones, around three quarters occurring once. Concerning this clone: Its antigen is as yet unknown.

The receptor was derived from a woman aged 40 to 50 in good health and CMV-seronegative. The sample taken for sequencing was PBMCs. This sequence joins TRBV11-2 and TRBJ1-1; the D gene is possibly TRBD1 (5 bases). CDR3 residues: CASNNGQNTEAFF. The CDR3 DNA sequence: TGTGCCAGCAATAACGGACAGAACACTGAAGCTTTCTTT.